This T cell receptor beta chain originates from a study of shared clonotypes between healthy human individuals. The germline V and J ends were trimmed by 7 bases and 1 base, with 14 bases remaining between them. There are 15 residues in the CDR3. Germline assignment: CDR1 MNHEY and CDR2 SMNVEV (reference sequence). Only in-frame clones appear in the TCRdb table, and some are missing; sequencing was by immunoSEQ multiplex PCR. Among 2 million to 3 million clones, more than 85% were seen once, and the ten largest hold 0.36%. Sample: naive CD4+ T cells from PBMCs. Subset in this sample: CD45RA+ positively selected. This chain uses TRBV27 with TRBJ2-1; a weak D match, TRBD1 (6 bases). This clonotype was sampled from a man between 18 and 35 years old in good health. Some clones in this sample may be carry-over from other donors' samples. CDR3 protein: CASIKGGASYNEQFF. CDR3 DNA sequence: TGTGCCAGCATCAAAGGGGGAGCTTCCTACAATGAGCAGTTCTTC.